The source of this T cell receptor beta chain is a study of T cells in Graves' hyperthyroidism and ophthalmopathy. Whole-study context: At initial diagnosis, before any treatment had begun, peripheral blood was obtained.

Clinical Activity Scores of at least 3, NOSPECS grades of at least 4 and durations under 3 months characterized ophthalmopathy patients. The sample holds many counts of this clonotype. Amplification yielded TCR beta CDR3 regions, with RNA transcripts as the source. With the HTBI primer set, the TCR CDR3 went through a first round of RT-PCR. TCRdb re-called the multiplex PCR reads through MiXCR, storing one row per CDR3 protein. The data hold 450,000 to 650,000 distinct CDR3 sequences, with approximately 17% observed a single time. Germline loops: CDR1 SGDLS, CDR2 YYNGEE. The CDR3 contains 15 residues. V lost 4 bases, J lost 7 bases, and 7 bases stayed unmatched.

This sequence was found in a woman aged 18-29 years with Graves' ophthalmopathy. The gene calls are TRBV9 and TRBJ2-1; TRBD2 agrees at 11 bases. Sequenced input: blood. CDR3 sequence (DNA): TGTGCCAGCAGCTTAGCGGGGGGGCCGGGTAATGAGCAGTTCTTC. It specifies CASSLAGGPGNEQFF. Supplemented by reference TRBV9 and TRBJ2-1, the full variable domain reads DSGVTQTPKHLITATGQRVTLRCSPRSGDLSVYWYQQSLDQGLQFLIQYYNGEERAKGNILERFSAQQFPDLHSELNLSSLELGDSALYFCASSLAGGPGNEQFFGPGTRLTVL.